These T cell receptor beta chains were read from a single sample in a study of early stage breast cancer tumors. Clones were sequenced by immunoSEQ multiplex PCR, and TCRdb holds only the in-frame ones, with some missing. The sample consists of around 30,000 clones, just under 75% of them appearing once. What was sequenced was breast tumor tissue. These receptors came from a young adult with breast cancer. Both conserved end residues are part of each CDR3. The order of the fields is clone size, D gene, V gene, J gene, CDR3 DNA, CDR3 protein. A D gene is named only where the DNA matches it firmly. Clone size appears in some rows only: once, few, many, or a class for an expanded clone.

.	.	TRBV19	TRBJ2-6	TGTGCCAGTAGTATAGTGGCGGGTCTCGGCTTTCCTGGGGCCAACGTCCTGACTTTC	CASSIVAGLGFPGANVLTF
.	.	TRBV7-2	TRBJ2-3	TGTGCCAGCAGCTCGTTTCGGTCCCTTGTAAGGACAGATACGCAGTATTTT	CASSSFRSLVRTDTQYF
.	TRBD2	TRBV15	TRBJ2-3	TGTGCCACCAGCACGATAGAGTGGGAGGGCCGCGCAGATACGCAGTATTTT	CATSTIEWEGRADTQYF
.	TRBD1	TRBV2	TRBJ2-7	TGTGCCAGCAGTGACGTCTCGGACAGGGGATTGGGCACCTACGAGCAGTACTTC	CASSDVSDRGLGTYEQYF
.	TRBD1	TRBV4-1	TRBJ1-4	TGCGCCAGCAGCCCCCCGACAGGGTTTTCGTTTGAAAAACTGTTTTTT	CASSPPTGFSFEKLFF
few	.	TRBV6-6	TRBJ2-7	TGTGCCAGCAGTTGGGAGGCAGGGGTCTACGAGCAGTACTTC	CASSWEAGVYEQYF
.	TRBD1	TRBV10-3	TRBJ1-1	TGTGCCATCAGGACAGGGGATTTTTTTATGAACACTGAAGCTTTCTTT	CAIRTGDFFMNTEAFF
.	TRBD1	TRBV5-6	TRBJ1-2	TGTGCCAGCAGGGGGGGGACAGGGGGTCGTCACTATGGCTACACCTTC	CASRGGTGGRHYGYTF
few	.	TRBV5-1	TRBJ1-1	TGCGCCAGCAGCCTCCTTGGAGAAGCTTTCTTT	CASSLLGEAFF
.	.	TRBV6-5	TRBJ1-3	TGTGCCAGCACCGAAGTGGGGGCTGGAGGAAACACCATATATTTT	CASTEVGAGGNTIYF
.	TRBD2	TRBV11-1	TRBJ2-7	TGTGCCAGCAGCTTCCGGACTAGCGGGACCTACTCCTACGAGCAGTACTTC	CASSFRTSGTYSYEQYF
.	.	TRBV7-2	TRBJ1-2	TGTGCCAGCAGCTTTTCGGTTACCTATGGCTACACCTTC	CASSFSVTYGYTF
.	.	TRBV2	TRBJ2-7	TGTGCCAGCGGGGGGAATTCCGAGCAGTACTTC	CASGGNSEQYF
.	.	TRBV9	TRBJ2-1	TGTGCCAGCAGCGGTAGTTGGCCTGAGCAGTTCTTC	CASSGSWPEQFF
.	TRBD2	TRBV7-3	TRBJ2-2	TGTGCCAGCAGCTCTAGCGGGAGGCCGAACACCGGGGAGCTGTTTTTT	CASSSSGRPNTGELFF
.	TRBD1	TRBV5-4	TRBJ2-5	TGTGCCAGCAGCCGACAGGGAGCTACAGAGACCCAGTACTTC	CASSRQGATETQYF
few	TRBD1	TRBV7-9	TRBJ1-4	TGTGCCAGCAGCTTAAGACAGGGTGAGGAAAAACTGTTTTTT	CASSLRQGEEKLFF
.	.	TRBV19	TRBJ1-1	TGTGCCAGTAGTCAGACGGGCACTGAAGCTTTCTTT	CASSQTGTEAFF
few	.	TRBV10-3	TRBJ1-2	TGTGCCATCAGTGAGTCGAAGTTAGGCCATGGCTACACCTTC	CAISESKLGHGYTF
.	.	TRBV18	TRBJ2-7	TGTGCCAGCTCACCCGCGGGATCCTACGAGCAGTACTTC	CASSPAGSYEQYF
.	TRBD1	TRBV6-1	TRBJ2-7	TGTGCCAGCAGTGACCCGGGACAGGGGACCTACGAGCAGTACTTC	CASSDPGQGTYEQYF
.	.	TRBV29-1	TRBJ2-7	TGCAGCGTTAATGGTAGTCCCTCCTACGAGCAGTACTTC	CSVNGSPSYEQYF
.	TRBD1	TRBV9	TRBJ2-1	TGTGCCAGCAGCGTTTCCCGGGACAGGGCGTCCAATGAGCAGTTCTTC	CASSVSRDRASNEQFF
few	.	TRBV4-1	TRBJ1-1	TGCGCCAGCAGCCAGGCATCAACAGGGAACACTGAAGCTTTCTTT	CASSQASTGNTEAFF
.	.	TRBV16	TRBJ2-7	TGTGCCAGCAGCCAATTTTCTGGTAGCCCCCCCTACGAGCAGTACTTC	CASSQFSGSPPYEQYF
.	TRBD1	TRBV7-2	TRBJ1-4	TGTGCCAGCAGCCCGGACAGGAATGAAAAACTGTTTTTT	CASSPDRNEKLFF
.	.	TRBV2	TRBJ1-1	TGTGCCAGCATCGCGCAAACGAACACTGAAGCTTTCTTT	CASIAQTNTEAFF
once	.	TRBV7-2	TRBJ1-5	TGTGCCAGCAGCCTAGCGGGGGGGGACAATCAGCCCCAGCATTTT	CASSLAGGDNQPQHF
few	.	TRBV9	TRBJ2-1	TGTGCCAGCAGCGTAGGTATAGCCTCCTACAATGAGCAGTTCTTC	CASSVGIASYNEQFF
few	.	TRBV2	TRBJ2-7	TGTGCCAGCCAGGGCAGGGGTGATTCCTACGAGCAGTACTTC	CASQGRGDSYEQYF
.	.	TRBV9	TRBJ2-7	TGTGCCAGCAGCCTCCATTGGGGGGGGCAATACGAGCAGTACTTC	CASSLHWGGQYEQYF
.	.	TRBV6-1	TRBJ2-7	TGTGCCAGCAGTGAATTTAGCAGGAGCTCCTACGAGCAGTACTTC	CASSEFSRSSYEQYF
.	TRBD2	TRBV18	TRBJ2-2	TGTGCCAGCTCACCAACAGGACTAGATACCGGGGAGCTGTTTTTT	CASSPTGLDTGELFF
medium-sized	.	TRBV27	TRBJ2-7	TGTGCCAGCAGTACCAGTTCGTACGAGCAGTACTTC	CASSTSSYEQYF
.	TRBD2	TRBV5-1	TRBJ2-1	TGCGCCAGCAGCTTGCCCACTAGCGGTAACTACAATGAGCAGTTCTTC	CASSLPTSGNYNEQFF
once	.	TRBV4-1	TRBJ2-1	TGCGCCAGCAGCCAAGTAATTAGGGGCGGAAGCTCCTACAATGAGCAGTTCTTC	CASSQVIRGGSSYNEQFF
once	.	TRBV5-1	TRBJ2-2	TGCGCCAGCAGAGCGGGACAAAACACCGGGGAGCTGTTTTTT	CASRAGQNTGELFF
.	.	TRBV11-2	TRBJ2-1	TGTGCCAGCAGCGGTTACAATGAGCAGTTCTTC	CASSGYNEQFF
.	.	TRBV18	TRBJ2-5	TGTGCCAGCTCGCCGACCCTCGCCAGGGGAGCGGGAATCCAAGAGACCCAGTACTTC	CASSPTLARGAGIQETQYF
.	TRBD1	TRBV7-9	TRBJ1-4	TGTGCCAGCAGCCCTCCCGGGACAGGGGGAGGTGAAAAACTGTTTTTT	CASSPPGTGGGEKLFF
.	.	TRBV6-1	TRBJ2-5	TGTGCCAGCAGTTCAAAAGGGCAGGGGGGGACCCAGTACTTC	CASSSKGQGGTQYF
.	TRBD2	TRBV10-2	TRBJ2-1	TGCGCCAGCAGTGAGTCAAGGTGGACTAGCGGGAACAATGAGCAGTTCTTC	CASSESRWTSGNNEQFF
once	.	TRBV5-4	TRBJ1-2	TGTGCCAGCAGCCCGACTTATTTCCTTAACTATGGCTACACCTTC	CASSPTYFLNYGYTF
.	.	TRBV27	TRBJ2-7	TGTGCCAGCACATACGGCAGGGGAGGCGGAGGTTACGAGCAGTACTTC	CASTYGRGGGGYEQYF
.	.	TRBV7-2	TRBJ2-7	TGTGCCAGCAGCTTACGGCAGGGCCACGAGCAGTACTTC	CASSLRQGHEQYF
.	.	TRBV9	TRBJ2-4	TGTGCCAGCAGCCCCTCGGCAGAGCTCATTCAGTACTTC	CASSPSAELIQYF